This TCR beta chain was observed in a study of shared clonotypes between healthy human individuals. In the study overall: For every donor, three CD4 naive, three CD4 memory, two CD8 naive and one CD8 memory plates were used.

Sorted-subset replicate PCR reactions were performed with approximately 0.2 ug DNA, corresponding to 25,000 to 35,000 T cell genomes. Some clones are missing from TCRdb's copy, which holds only in-frame ones; the method was immunoSEQ multiplex PCR. The sample yields 1,500,000 or so clones, around 97% seen once. V lost 2 bases and J lost 1, with 9 bases in between. The germline V gene has CDR1 SGHDT and CDR2 YYEEEE. The CDR3 extends over 15 amino acids. This chain links TRBV5-6 with TRBJ2-2; no reliable D call. The TCR comes from a young man in good health. Sequenced: naive CD4+ T cells sorted from blood. Regarding subset: CD45RA+ positively selected. The chain's CDR3 is CASSFNRKNTGELFF. DNA of the CDR3: TGTGCCAGCAGCTTTAATCGGAAGAACACCGGGGAGCTGTTTTTT.